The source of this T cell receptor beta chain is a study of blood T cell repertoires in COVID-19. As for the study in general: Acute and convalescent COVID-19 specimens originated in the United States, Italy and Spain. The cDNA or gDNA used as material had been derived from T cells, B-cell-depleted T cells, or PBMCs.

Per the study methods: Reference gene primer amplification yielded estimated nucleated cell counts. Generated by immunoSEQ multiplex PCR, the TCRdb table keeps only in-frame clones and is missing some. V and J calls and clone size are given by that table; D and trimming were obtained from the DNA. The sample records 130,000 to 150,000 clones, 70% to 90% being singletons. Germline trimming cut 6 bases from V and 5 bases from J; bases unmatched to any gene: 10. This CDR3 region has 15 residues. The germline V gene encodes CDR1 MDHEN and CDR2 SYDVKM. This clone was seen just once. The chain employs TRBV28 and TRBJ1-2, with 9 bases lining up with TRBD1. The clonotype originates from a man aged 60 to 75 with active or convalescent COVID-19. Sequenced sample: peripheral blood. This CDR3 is CASRSGDRAGYGYTF. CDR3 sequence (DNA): TGTGCCAGCAGATCGGGGGACAGGGCGGGGTATGGCTACACCTTC.